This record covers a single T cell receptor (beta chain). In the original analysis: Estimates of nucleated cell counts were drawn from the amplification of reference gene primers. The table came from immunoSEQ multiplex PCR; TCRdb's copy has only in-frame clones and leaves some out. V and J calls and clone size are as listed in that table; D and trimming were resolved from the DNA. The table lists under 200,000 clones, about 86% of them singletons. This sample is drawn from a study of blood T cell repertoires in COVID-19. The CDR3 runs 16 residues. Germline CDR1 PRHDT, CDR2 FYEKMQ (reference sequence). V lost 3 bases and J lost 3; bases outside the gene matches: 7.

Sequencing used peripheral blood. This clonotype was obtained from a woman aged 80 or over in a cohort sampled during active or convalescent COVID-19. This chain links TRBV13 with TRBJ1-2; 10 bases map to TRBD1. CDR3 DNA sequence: TGTGCCAGCAGCTTGGGGACAGGGGAAGACGACTATGGCTACACCTTC. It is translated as CASSLGTGEDDYGYTF.